This T cell receptor beta chain was recorded in a study of CD4+ T cells in melanoma. CDR1 is DFQATT, CDR2 SNEGSKA, per germline (reference sequence). The CDR3 runs to 16 residues. The V end lost 3 bases, the J end lost 0 bases, and 15 bases lay between the germline ends. Some clones are missing from TCRdb's copy, which holds only in-frame ones; the method was immunoSEQ multiplex PCR. This sample has fewer than 4,500 clones, with about 65% found just once. Study-level findings and limits: A reported correlation linked neoantigen-specific CD4+ T cells to CD8+, macrophage and B cell function.

Details on this clone: The antigen is unknown.

The rearrangement joins TRBV20-1 to TRBJ2-4; D gene unclear. The source material was cells from a culture (not recorded whether cultured in vitro). This TCR was sampled from a human donor with melanoma. In DNA, the CDR3 is TGCAGTGCTAGTGGACCCCTCCTACTAGCCAAAAACATTCAGTACTTC. This sequence encodes CSASGPLLLAKNIQYF.